This note documents a single T cell receptor (beta chain) sequence. Its antigen remains unknown. This entry comes from a study of shared clonotypes between healthy human individuals. The study's findings and limits: Only blood underwent sampling, and tissue repertoires likely differ.

Generated by immunoSEQ multiplex PCR, the TCRdb table keeps only in-frame clones and is missing some. The sample has about 460,000 clones, around 77% seen once; the top ten hold approximately 12%. V gave up 0 bases and J gave up 11 bases, with 19 bases separating them. The CDR3 is made up of 15 amino acids. The germline CDR1 and CDR2 sequences are MNHNY and SVGAGI (reference sequence). The sequence was collected from a woman between 40 and 50 years old in good health. Some clones in this sample may be carry-over from other donors' samples. The gene calls are TRBV6-6 and TRBJ1-2; D possibly corresponds to TRBD1 (6 bases). Sequencing input: PBMCs. The CDR3 sequence is CASSYSMGGPDYYTF. The CDR3 DNA follows: TGTGCCAGCAGTTACTCGATGGGGGGCCCTGATTATTACACCTTC.